Below, 21 T cell receptor beta chains from the same sample are listed, as sequenced in a study of OX40 agonist ivuxolimab in advanced cancers. Repertoires were generated with immunoSEQ multiplex PCR, while TCRdb's copy carries only in-frame clones and drops some. The sample lists just over 25,000 clones, approximately 86% occurring once. The specimen was CD4+ or CD8+ T cells sorted from blood, collected in a trial of the OX40 agonist ivuxolimab. All receptors come from an adult with an advanced solid tumor such as melanoma, head and neck, liver or kidney cancer.

The V gene is TRBV13, the J gene TRBJ2-7; no firm D call. Germline V gene sequence: CDR1 PRHDT, CDR2 FYEKMQ (reference sequence). The V and J ends lost 0 bases and 3 bases respectively, with 9 bases between them. The CDR3 covers 14 residues. CDR3 nucleotides: TGTGCCAGCAGCTTAGGACGTCGGATCTACGAGCAGTACTTC. This encodes CASSLGRRIYEQYF. Filled out from reference TRBV13 and TRBJ2-7, the complete variable domain reads AAGVIQSPRHLIKEKRETATLKCYPIPRHDTVYWYQQGPGQDPQFLISFYEKMQSDKGSIPDRFSAQQFSDYHSELNMSSLELGDSALYFCASSLGRRIYEQYFGPGTRLTVT.

The rearrangement joins TRBV9 to TRBJ2-1; TRBD1 matches 8 bases. The CDR3 length is 17 residues. The V gene's germline CDR1 is SGDLS and CDR2 YYNGEE. J gave up 7 bases and V 2 bases, and 14 bases lay outside the gene matches. CDR3 in amino acids: CASSVPAQTGERNEQFF. The CDR3 DNA is TGTGCCAGCAGCGTTCCGGCCCAGACAGGGGAAAGGAATGAGCAGTTCTTC.

CDR3 amino acids: CASSRRDRVDEKLFF. For the CDR3, the DNA is TGCGCCAGCAGCCGGCGGGACAGGGTAGATGAAAAACTGTTTTTT. The chain couples TRBV4-1 to TRBJ1-4; 9 nucleotides agree with TRBD1. Trimming at V came to 4 bases and at J to 6 bases, leaving 6 bases not matched to a gene. The CDR3 consists of 15 residues. Germline loops: CDR1 MGHRA, CDR2 YSYEKL.

This clone was seen only once. This chain links TRBV19 with TRBJ1-1, with D possibly being TRBD1 (6 bases). Germline assignment: CDR1 LNHDA and CDR2 SQIVND (reference sequence). This CDR3 contains 14 residues. Trimming cost V 6 bases and J 5 bases, with 16 bases left between them. The CDR3 here is CASSPTGAGTEAFF. As DNA, the CDR3 is TGTGCCAGTAGCCCGACAGGAGCAGGAACTGAAGCTTTCTTT. Based on the CDR3 plus reference TRBV19 and TRBJ1-1, the full variable domain is DGGITQSPKYLFRKEGQNVTLSCEQNLNHDAMYWYRQDPGQGLRLIYYSQIVNDFQKGDIAEGYSVSREKKESFPLTVTSAQKNPTAFYLCASSPTGAGTEAFFGQGTRLTVV.

The V gene is TRBV13, the J gene TRBJ2-7; D gene ambiguous. The CDR3 spans 12 residues. V was shortened by 5 bases and J by 9 bases, with 14 bases between the two germline ends. Germline V gives CDR1 PRHDT, CDR2 FYEKMQ (reference sequence). The CDR3 loop is CASSPLNRVQYF. CDR3 bases: TGTGCCAGCAGCCCCCTTAACCGAGTGCAGTACTTC.

This sequence joins TRBV6-6 and TRBJ2-7; 10 bases align to TRBD2. The CDR3 runs 16 residues. The germline CDR1 and CDR2 sequences are MNHNY and SVGAGI (reference sequence). V lost 5 bases and J lost 7; bases outside the gene matches: 14. The CDR3: CASSTRWSGGAQEQYF. In DNA form, the CDR3 reads TGTGCCAGCAGTACCCGGTGGAGCGGGGGGGCCCAAGAGCAGTACTTC.

The chain joins TRBV7-9 to TRBJ2-7, with a possible D match to TRBD1 (6 bases). Germline CDR1 and CDR2: SEHNR and FQNEAQ (reference sequence). The CDR3 spans 15 residues. V lost 5 bases and J 1 base, leaving 15 bases between the germline ends. The CDR3 region is CASSPLVGASYEQYF. The CDR3 DNA follows: TGTGCCAGCAGCCCCTTGGTGGGGGCGTCCTACGAGCAGTACTTC.

V and J are TRBV29-1 and TRBJ2-5; D is undetermined. The CDR3 is 15 residues long. V was shortened by 1 base and J by 4 bases, with 16 bases between the two germline ends. Germline V gene sequence: CDR1 SQVTM, CDR2 ANQGSEA. CDR3 nucleotides: TGCAGCGTTGAAGGTCCCGTTAGGCTGGGAGAGACCCAGTACTTC. It is translated as CSVEGPVRLGETQYF. Full variable domain (missing parts from reference TRBV29-1 and TRBJ2-5): SAVISQKPSRDICQRGTSLTIQCQVDSQVTMMFWYRQQPGQSLTLIATANQGSEATYESGFVIDKFPISRPNLTFSTLTVSNMSPEDSSIYLCSVEGPVRLGETQYFGPGTRLLVL.

The V gene is TRBV27, the J gene TRBJ2-1; TRBD2 aligns across 8 bases. V lost 3 bases and J lost 6; bases outside the gene matches: 7. This CDR3 is built from 15 residues. Looked up from germline, CDR1 is MNHEY and CDR2 is SMNVEV (reference sequence). Here the CDR3 DNA reads TGTGCCAGCAGTTTGCGGCTAGCGGGCCCCAATGAGCAGTTCTTC. It translates to CASSLRLAGPNEQFF.

The chain carries TRBV5-6 and TRBJ2-7, with 11 bases that match TRBD2. The CDR3 length is 17 residues. The trim removed 1 base at V and 5 bases at J, leaving 11 bases unmatched. Per germline, CDR1 SGHDT and CDR2 YYEEEE. DNA for the CDR3: TGTGCCAGCAGCTTGAGGCCACTAGCGGGAGACAAGGACGAGCAGTACTTC. Residues: CASSLRPLAGDKDEQYF.

This chain uses TRBV28 with TRBJ1-5; no clear D gene. The germline V gene has CDR1 MDHEN and CDR2 SYDVKM. The length of the CDR3 is 12 residues. The germline V and J ends were trimmed by 3 bases and 11 bases, with 11 bases remaining between them. The CDR3 sequence is CASSFEVGAQHF. DNA of the CDR3: TGTGCCAGCAGTTTCGAAGTCGGGGCCCAGCATTTT.

The chain is built from TRBV7-8 and TRBJ2-7; no reliable D call. The V end was cut by 1 base, the J end by 0 bases, with 10 bases between. The CDR3 has 15 amino acids. The germline V gene encodes CDR1 SGHVS and CDR2 FQNEAQ. DNA for the CDR3: TGTGCCAGCAGCTTAGGGGCAGGATCCTCCTACGAGCAGTACTTC. Translating gives CASSLGAGSSYEQYF. Full variable domain (rest looked up from reference TRBV7-8 and TRBJ2-7): GAGVSQSPRYKVAKRGQDVALRCDPISGHVSLFWYQQALGQGPEFLTYFQNEAQLDKSGLPSDRFFAERPEGSVSTLKIQRTQQEDSAVYLCASSLGAGSSYEQYFGPGTRLTVT.

This sequence joins TRBV12-5 and TRBJ1-3; the D is unclear. The CDR3 is 18 residues long. Trimming removed 3 bases from V and 0 bases from J, with 18 bases in between. Germline CDR1 LGHNT, CDR2 FRNRAP. The CDR3 loop is CASGFPLDRSVSGNTIYF. CDR3 bases: TGTGCTAGTGGTTTCCCTCTAGATCGGTCGGTCTCTGGAAACACCATATATTTT.

Concerning this clone itself: The junction departs from germline at one end; a sequencing error may be responsible. This chain uses TRBV30 with TRBJ1-5; D not certain. Per germline, CDR1 GTSNPN and CDR2 SVGIG (reference sequence). The length of the CDR3 is 13 residues. The CDR3 loop reads CAWSDSGNRPQHF. DNA for the CDR3: TGTGCCTGGAGTGACAGCGGTAATCGGCCCCAGCATTTT.

The chain uses TRBV7-9 and TRBJ2-3; 14 nucleotides align to TRBD2. Germline V CDR1 and CDR2: SEHNR, FQNEAQ (reference sequence). V shed 3 bases and J 5 bases; nucleotides not matched to a gene: 4. The CDR3 runs 16 residues. CDR3 sequence reads: CASSFKTSGGEDTQYF. In DNA form, the CDR3 reads TGTGCCAGCAGCTTTAAGACTAGCGGGGGGGAAGATACGCAGTATTTT.

The chain has TRBV6-6 and TRBJ1-1; 8 nucleotides align to TRBD1. The trim removed 8 bases at V and 6 bases at J, leaving 14 bases unmatched. This CDR3 is built from 15 residues. Germline assignment: CDR1 MNHNY and CDR2 SVGAGI (reference sequence). The DNA of the CDR3 is TGTGCCAGCGGGGGACTCGGACAGGGCAGGGCTGAAGCTTTCTTT. Translation: CASGGLGQGRAEAFF.

V and J are TRBV5-6 and TRBJ1-5; D unclear. The germline CDR1 and CDR2 sequences are SGHDT and YYEEEE. V was clipped by 0 bases and J by 6 bases, with 13 bases between them. The length of the CDR3 is 15 residues. DNA for the CDR3: TGTGCCAGCAGCTTGGGCGGCAGACCCCGTCAGCCCCAGCATTTT. As protein: CASSLGGRPRQPQHF.

The DNA for the CDR3 is TGTGCCAGCAGCCAACGTAGCGGGGGGGAGTGGGAGACCCAGTACTTC. Its protein product is CASSQRSGGEWETQYF. The V call is TRBV4-2, the J call TRBJ2-5; 11 bases agree with TRBD2. Per the germline V gene, CDR1 is LGHNA and CDR2 is YNFKEQ. Unmatched junction bases numbered 7, after V lost 2 bases and J lost 5 bases. This CDR3 comprises 16 residues.

This chain connects TRBV4-1 to TRBJ2-3, with D unresolved. The germline CDR1 and CDR2 sequences are MGHRA and YSYEKL. This CDR3 is built from 13 residues. The V end lost 5 bases, the J end lost 2 bases, and 8 bases lay between the germline ends. This CDR3 reads CASSSEYTDTQYF. CDR3 nucleotide sequence: TGCGCCAGCAGCTCCGAATACACAGATACGCAGTATTTT.

The genes are TRBV7-9 and TRBJ1-2; a possible D gene is TRBD1 (6 bases). This CDR3 has 18 amino acids. Trimming removed 0 bases from V and 2 bases from J, with 19 bases in between. The germline V gene encodes CDR1 SEHNR and CDR2 FQNEAQ (reference sequence). CDR3 amino acids: CASSLAIADSYLNYGYTF. In DNA form, the CDR3 reads TGTGCCAGCAGCTTAGCAATCGCGGACAGCTACCTAAACTATGGCTACACCTTC.

The genes are TRBV5-7 and TRBJ1-1, with TRBD1 as a possible D gene (5 bases). TRBV5-7 is an open reading frame whose function is uncertain. The V gene lost 2 bases and the J gene lost 0 bases, with 23 bases spanning the gap. The CDR3 is made up of 19 amino acids. For the CDR3, the DNA is TGTGCCAGCAGCTTCAACCGGGGCGAATGTCCCTTGCTGAACACTGAAGCTTTCTTT. Its protein product is CASSFNRGECPLLNTEAFF.